This T cell receptor beta chain was retrieved from a study of cytotoxic CD8 clonotypes in ibrutinib-treated CLL. Study context: Partial responders around 24, complete 2; some twelve progressed and about 15 stayed in remission by median roughly 5.5 years. The sample average was about 270,000 productive templates and roughly 94,000 productive rearrangements. Study-wide results and limits: The study found public clonotypes uncommon, contracting or stable on treatment.

With regard to this clone: Antigen unknown.

The CDR3 is 15 residues long. J gave up 5 bases and V 0 bases, and 6 bases lay outside the gene matches. From germline, CDR1 is SGHRS and CDR2 YFSETQ. Generated by immunoSEQ multiplex PCR, the TCRdb table keeps only in-frame clones and is missing some. The repertoire holds nearly 50,000 clones, with around 60% as singletons. This TCR was recovered from a human donor with chronic lymphocytic leukemia. The sample was PBMCs, taken after 24 months of ibrutinib treatment. The chain carries TRBV5-1 and TRBJ1-1; 8 nucleotides match TRBD1. CDR3 coding DNA: TGCGCCAGCAGCTTGGGTACAGGGGGGAGTACTGAAGCTTTCTTT. The encoded protein is CASSLGTGGSTEAFF.